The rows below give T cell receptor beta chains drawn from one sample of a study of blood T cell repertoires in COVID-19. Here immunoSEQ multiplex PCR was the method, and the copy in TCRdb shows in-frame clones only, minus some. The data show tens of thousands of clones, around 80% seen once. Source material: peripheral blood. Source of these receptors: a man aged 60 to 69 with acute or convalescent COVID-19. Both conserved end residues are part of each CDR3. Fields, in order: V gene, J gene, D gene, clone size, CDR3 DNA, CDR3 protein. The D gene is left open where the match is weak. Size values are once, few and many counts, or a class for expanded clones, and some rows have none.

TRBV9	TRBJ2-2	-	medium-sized	TGTGCCAGCAGCGTAGCTGACACCGGGGAGCTGTTTTTT	CASSVADTGELFF
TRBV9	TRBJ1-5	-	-	TGTGCCAGCAGCGAGGGCGGGGGAGATAATCAGCCCCAGCATTTT	CASSEGGGDNQPQHF
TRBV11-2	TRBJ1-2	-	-	TGTGCCAGCAGCGCGACAGAAGCTAACTATGGCTACACCTTC	CASSATEANYGYTF
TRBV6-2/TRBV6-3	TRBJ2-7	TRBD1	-	TGTGCCAGCAGTTCCTACCGGGACAGTTATTACTACGAGCAGTACTTC	CASSSYRDSYYYEQYF
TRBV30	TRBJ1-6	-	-	TGTGCCTGGAGTGTAGAGAGGGTTGGGAATTCACCCCTCCACTTT	CAWSVERVGNSPLHF
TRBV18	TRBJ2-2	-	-	TGTGCCAGCCCCAAACTGAGGGTGGGACAGAACACCGGGGAGCTGTTTTTT	CASPKLRVGQNTGELFF
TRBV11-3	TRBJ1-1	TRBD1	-	TGTGCCAGCAGCTCCCGACAGGGGAGCACTGAAGCTTTCTTT	CASSSRQGSTEAFF
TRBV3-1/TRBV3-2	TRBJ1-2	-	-	TGTGCCAGCAGCCAAGCGACAGGCTTGAATGGCTACACCTTC	CASSQATGLNGYTF
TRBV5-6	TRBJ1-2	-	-	TGTGCCAGCAGGCCCGTTGAGACAGGCTATGGCTACACCTTC	CASRPVETGYGYTF
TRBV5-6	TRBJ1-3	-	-	TGTGCCAGCAGCTTGGACGGCTCTGGAAACACCATATATTTT	CASSLDGSGNTIYF
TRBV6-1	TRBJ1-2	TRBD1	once	TGTGCCAGCAGTCCCCGACAGGGATCAGTCTATGGCTACACCTTC	CASSPRQGSVYGYTF
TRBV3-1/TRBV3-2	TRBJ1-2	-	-	TGTGCCAGCAGCCAAGTAAGGGGTAACTATGGCTACACCTTC	CASSQVRGNYGYTF
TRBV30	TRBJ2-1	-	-	TGTGCCTGGGGGGCCGATCTAGTGTCCTACAATGAGCAGTTCTTC	CAWGADLVSYNEQFF
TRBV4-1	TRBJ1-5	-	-	TGCGCCAGCAGCCATGTGGGGGCTAGCAATCAGCCCCAGCATTTT	CASSHVGASNQPQHF
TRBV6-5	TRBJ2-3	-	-	TGTGCCAGCAGGGGTGGGGGCCTAACCACAGATACGCAGTATTTT	CASRGGGLTTDTQYF
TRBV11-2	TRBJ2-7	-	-	TGTGCCAGCAGCTTAGGCCGGGGGGCGGGGGAGCAGTACTTC	CASSLGRGAGEQYF